The following is a T cell receptor beta chain sequence with its context. The antigen is undetermined. Losses at the gene ends were 2 bases for V and 2 bases for J; bases not matched to a gene: 4. Per the germline V gene, CDR1 is SGHRS and CDR2 is YFSETQ. The CDR3 loop spans 15 amino acids. The method was immunoSEQ multiplex PCR; TCRdb's version includes in-frame clones alone and lacks a portion of them. The sample includes over 2 million clones, roughly 95% of them seen just once. Caucasian adults residing in Nashville, Tennessee made up all the donors. This entry belongs to a study of shared clonotypes between healthy human individuals. The overall study: Donors, aged 18 to 49, were a couple of women and three men. Whole-study findings and limits: Naive subsets tended to show greater estimated richness than memory subsets. There were few donors, and this limited the genetic and exposure-history diversity represented.

This TCR was recovered from a man younger than 30 in good health. Sequencing used naive CD4+ T cells sorted from blood. Subset described: CD45RA+ positively selected. V gene TRBV5-1 combines with J gene TRBJ2-1; 7 bases line up with TRBD1. The CDR3 DNA reads TGCGCCAGCAGCTTTGAAGGACAGGCCTACAATGAGCAGTTCTTC. Its protein product is CASSFEGQAYNEQFF.